The clone carrying this T cell receptor (beta chain) was recorded at least ten times. The antigen is unknown. TCRdb re-called the RACE reads through MiXCR, storing one row per CDR3 protein. The table lists a few hundred thousand distinct CDR3 sequences, roughly 4.8% of them singletons. Time point noted: patch test 1, 2 weeks after DPC sensitization. The treatment here: therapeutic diphenylcyclopropenone sensitization with weekly scalp DPC. RNA extraction used unfractionated whole blood as the source of total RNA. This record comes from a study of human T cells and chemical hapten exposure. About the research overall: Women made up most patients, who had alopecia areata, totalis or universalis.

Study-wide results and caveats: TCRs exceeding a frequency of 1 in 1000 stayed unchanged under DPC sensitization.

The CDR3 runs 14 residues. The sequenced sample was whole blood, obtained in connection with sensitization to the hapten diphenylcyclopropenone (DPC). The chain carries TRBV21-1 and TRBJ2-1. TRBV21-1 is listed as a pseudogene. This TCR derives from a woman between 50 and 59 years old with alopecia areata. Some clones in this sample may be carry-over from other donors' samples. CDR3 nucleotides: TGTGCCAGCAGCAAAGTCCCCTCGTACAATGAGCAGTTCTTC. Amino acid sequence: CASSKVPSYNEQFF.